This TCR beta chain is drawn from a study of siplizumab effects on memory and regulatory T cells. The table came from immunoSEQ multiplex PCR; TCRdb's copy has only in-frame clones and leaves some out. Of some 63,000 clones listed, approximately 97% are singletons. The length of the CDR3 is 12 residues. Germline CDR1 and CDR2: MNHNS and SASEGT. Trimming pared 11 bases from V and 5 bases from J, leaving 16 bases between. The chain carries TRBV6-1 and TRBJ2-7, with D possibly matching TRBD1 (6 bases). Sequencing input: naive CD8+ T cells sorted from blood. This clonotype originated in a human donor in good health. The CDR3 sequence is CAGRTADHEQYF. Written as DNA, the CDR3 is TGTGCCGGCCGGACAGCGGACCACGAGCAGTACTTC.